The T cell receptor beta chain under discussion was sequenced for a study of B cell selection in AIRE deficiency. General study results and limits: Healthy donors alone shared under 35% of some 3,300 Treg sequences; patients alone less than 9.5%.

To note about this clone: Its antigen is currently unknown.

CD4+CD127+ cells were sorted as the conventional CD4 T cells. The data were produced by immunoSEQ multiplex PCR, yet TCRdb's version contains in-frame clones alone and is incomplete. The data hold about 25,000 clones, with roughly 97% observed a single time. The CDR3 has 16 amino acids. V was clipped by 1 base and J by 1 base, with 13 bases between them. In germline, CDR1 is MDHEN, CDR2 SYDVKM. This receptor was identified in a human donor in good health. The source material was CD4+CD127+ conventional T cells sorted from PBMCs. The chain is built from TRBV28 and TRBJ1-1, with a weak D call TRBD1 (5 bases). The CDR3 coding sequence is TGTGCCAGCAGTTTATCTGGCCTGGGGCAGAACACTGAAGCTTTCTTT. Its translation: CASSLSGLGQNTEAFF.